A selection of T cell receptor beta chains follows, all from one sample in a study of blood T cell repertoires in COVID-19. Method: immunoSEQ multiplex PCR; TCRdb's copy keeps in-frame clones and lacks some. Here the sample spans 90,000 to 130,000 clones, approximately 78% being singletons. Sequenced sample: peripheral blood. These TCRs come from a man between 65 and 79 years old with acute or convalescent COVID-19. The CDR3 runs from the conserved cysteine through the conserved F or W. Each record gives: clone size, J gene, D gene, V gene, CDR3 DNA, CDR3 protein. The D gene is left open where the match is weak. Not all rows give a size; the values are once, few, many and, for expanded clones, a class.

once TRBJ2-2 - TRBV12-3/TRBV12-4 TGTGCCAGCAGGAGGCAGGGGTTAGGGGAGCTGTTTTTT CASRRQGLGELFF
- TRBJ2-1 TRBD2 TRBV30 TGTGCCTGGAGTGTACTTGGGACTAGCGGGGTGAATGAGCAGTTCTTC CAWSVLGTSGVNEQFF
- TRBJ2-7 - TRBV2 TGTGCCAGCAGTGGAAGCGGAAGGGGGGGATACTTC CASSGSGRGGYF
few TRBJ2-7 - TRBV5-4 TGTGCCAGCAGCCTCGACACCACCTACGAGCAGTACTTC CASSLDTTYEQYF
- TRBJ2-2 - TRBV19 TGTGCCTCGGTGGGGCAGTTGAACACCGGGGAGCTGTTTTTT CASVGQLNTGELFF
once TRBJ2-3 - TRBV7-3 TGTGCCAGCAGTGATAGGGGTTCAGCAGATACGCAGTATTTT CASSDRGSADTQYF
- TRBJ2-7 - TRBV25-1 TGTGCCAGCAGTGAGGGGGGAGAGCAGTACTTC CASSEGGEQYF
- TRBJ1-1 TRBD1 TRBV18 TGTGCCAGCTCACCCGACAGGGCAGGGTTAACTGAAGCTTTCTTT CASSPDRAGLTEAFF
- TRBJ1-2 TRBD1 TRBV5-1 TGCGCCAGCAGCCCAAACCCCGGGACAGCCTATGGCTACACCTTC CASSPNPGTAYGYTF
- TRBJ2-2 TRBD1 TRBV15 TGTGCCACCAGCAGAGGAACAGGGGACACCGGGGAGCTGTTTTTT CATSRGTGDTGELFF
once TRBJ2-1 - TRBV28 TGTGCCAGCCTTGGCGGGGCGACGTACAATGAGCAGTTCTTC CASLGGATYNEQFF
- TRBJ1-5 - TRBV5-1 TGCGCCAGCAGCTTGGTATCCGGGAAAGGGCAGCCCCAGCATTTT CASSLVSGKGQPQHF
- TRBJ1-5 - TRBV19 TGTGCCAGTAGTAGGGCGATTAGCAATCAGCCCCAGCATTTT CASSRAISNQPQHF
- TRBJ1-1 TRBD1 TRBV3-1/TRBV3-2 TGTGCCAGCAGCCAAGGGGACAGAATGAACACTGAAGCTTTCTTT CASSQGDRMNTEAFF
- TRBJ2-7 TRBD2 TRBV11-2 TGTGCCAGCACCGGTCCTAGCGGGAGCTCCTACGAGCAGTACTTC CASTGPSGSSYEQYF
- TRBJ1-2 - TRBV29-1 TGCAGCGTTGATTCCGGGAAGGGCTACACCTTC CSVDSGKGYTF
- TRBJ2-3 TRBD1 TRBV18 TGTGCCAGCTCACCCCGGACAGGGGAAGATACGCAGTATTTT CASSPRTGEDTQYF
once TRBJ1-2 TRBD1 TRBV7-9 TGTGCCAGCAGCTCCGTCGGGACAGGGGCGGCTGGCTACACCTTC CASSSVGTGAAGYTF
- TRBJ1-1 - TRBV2 TGTGCCAGCACCGGAAGGGACTACTTGAACACTGAAGCTTTCTTT CASTGRDYLNTEAFF
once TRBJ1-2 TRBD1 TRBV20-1 TGCAGTGCTAGAGCGACAGGGGAGAGCACCTTC CSARATGESTF
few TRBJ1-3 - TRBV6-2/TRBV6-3 TGTGCCAGCAGTTACTCGAGAGGAAAGGAGTCTGGAAACACCATATATTTT CASSYSRGKESGNTIYF
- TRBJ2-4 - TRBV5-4 TGTGCCAGCAGCTTGGGGCAGGCCGGGGGTAAAAACATTCAGTACTTC CASSLGQAGGKNIQYF
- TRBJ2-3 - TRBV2 TGTGCCAGCAGTGAAGACGGAGGGTTTAGAGATACGCAGTATTTT CASSEDGGFRDTQYF
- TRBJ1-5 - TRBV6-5 TGTGCCAGCGGGTTACAGACCCACAATCAGCCCCAGCATTTT CASGLQTHNQPQHF
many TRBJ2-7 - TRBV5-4 TGTGCCAGCAGCTTGGGGACTCGTACCTACGAGCAGTACTTC CASSLGTRTYEQYF
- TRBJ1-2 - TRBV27 TGTGTCAGCAGTTCCCACGGACAGCAAGCTAACTATGGCTACACCTTC CVSSSHGQQANYGYTF
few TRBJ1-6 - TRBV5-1 TGCGCCAGCAGCTCACAGGGAAGCTCCTATAATTCACCCCTCCACTTT CASSSQGSSYNSPLHF
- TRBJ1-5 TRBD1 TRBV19 TGTGCCAGTAGTCCACGGACAGGGGGAGCATTGAATAGCAATCAGCCCCAGCATTTT CASSPRTGGALNSNQPQHF
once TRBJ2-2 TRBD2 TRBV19 TGTGCCAGTATGACTAGCGGGGGGAAAAACACCGGGGAGCTGTTTTTT CASMTSGGKNTGELFF
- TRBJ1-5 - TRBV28 TGTGCCAGCAGCACAATCCAGGGTAGGAGCAATCAGCCCCAGCATTTT CASSTIQGRSNQPQHF
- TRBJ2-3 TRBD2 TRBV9 TGTGCCAGCAGCGTCCCCCGCGGGGGGGATTCCACAGATACGCAGTATTTT CASSVPRGGDSTDTQYF
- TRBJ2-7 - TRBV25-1 TGTGCCAGCAGTGAAGCGGGAATGCTTTACGAGCAGTACTTC CASSEAGMLYEQYF
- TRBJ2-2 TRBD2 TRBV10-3 TGTGCCATCAGGGGGACTAGCGAAAGCCCCGGGGAGCTGTTTTTT CAIRGTSESPGELFF
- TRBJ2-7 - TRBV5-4 TGTGCCAGCAGCCCGACAACGGGAAACTCCTACGAGCAGTACTTC CASSPTTGNSYEQYF
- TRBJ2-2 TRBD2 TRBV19 TGTGCCAGTACCTCGGGCGGGGGGAACACCGGGGAGCTGTTTTTT CASTSGGGNTGELFF
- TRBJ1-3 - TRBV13 TGTGCCAGCAGCTTAAGGTCGGTACAGTCCTCTGGAAACACCATATATTTT CASSLRSVQSSGNTIYF
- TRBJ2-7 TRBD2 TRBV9 TGTGCCAGCAGCACCACCCTGGGACTAGGCACCTACGAGCAGTACTTC CASSTTLGLGTYEQYF
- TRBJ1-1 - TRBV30 TGTGCCTGGAGTGCCGGGGACATGAACACTGAAGCTTTCTTT CAWSAGDMNTEAFF
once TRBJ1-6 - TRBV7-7 TGTGCCAGCAGCCCCAGGGGTACCTATAATTCACCCCTCCACTTT CASSPRGTYNSPLHF
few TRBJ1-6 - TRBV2 TGTGCCAGCAGTCAACTACCTAAGACTGGCGTCTCCTATAATTCACCCCTCCACTTT CASSQLPKTGVSYNSPLHF
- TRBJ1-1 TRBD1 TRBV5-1 TGCGCCAGCAGCGACCACCGGGACAGTGAAGCTTTCTTT CASSDHRDSEAFF
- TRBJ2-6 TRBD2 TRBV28 TGTGCCAGCCGGACTAGCGGGTCTAACGTCCTGACTTTC CASRTSGSNVLTF
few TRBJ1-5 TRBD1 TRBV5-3 TGTGCCAGAAGCTTGGACAGGGGGTTCAGCAATCAGCCCCAGCATTTT CARSLDRGFSNQPQHF
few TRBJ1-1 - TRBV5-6 TGTGCCAGCAGCTTATTTCGACAGCGAATTGAAGCTTTCTTT CASSLFRQRIEAFF
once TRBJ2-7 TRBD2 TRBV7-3 TGTGCCAGCAGCTTCGATCTAGCGGGAAGAGACGAGCAGTACTTC CASSFDLAGRDEQYF
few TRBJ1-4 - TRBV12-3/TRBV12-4 TGTGCCAGCAGTTTTGGCCACAATGAAAAACTGTTTTTT CASSFGHNEKLFF
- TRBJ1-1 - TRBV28 TGTGCCAGCAGTTTGAGGAGTCCCCGTGAAGCTTTCTTT CASSLRSPREAFF
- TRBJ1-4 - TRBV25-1 TGTGCCAGCTGGCCGGGGGGTGATGAAAAACTGTTTTTT CASWPGGDEKLFF
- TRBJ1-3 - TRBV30 TGTGCCTGGAGTGGGGGACTCTCTGGAAACACCATATATTTT CAWSGGLSGNTIYF
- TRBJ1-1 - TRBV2 TGTGCCAGCATTGTGGCACCTTCAATGAACACTGAAGCTTTCTTT CASIVAPSMNTEAFF
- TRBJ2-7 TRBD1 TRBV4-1 TGCGCCAGCAGCCCTAGACAGGGGTCCTACGAGCAGTACTTC CASSPRQGSYEQYF
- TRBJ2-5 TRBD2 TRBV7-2 TGTGCCAGCAGCTTACAGGCGGGGAGGGAAACCCAGTACTTC CASSLQAGRETQYF
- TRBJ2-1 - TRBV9 TGTGCCAGCAGCCCCTTTGGACAGAGCGTTAATGAGCAGTTCTTC CASSPFGQSVNEQFF